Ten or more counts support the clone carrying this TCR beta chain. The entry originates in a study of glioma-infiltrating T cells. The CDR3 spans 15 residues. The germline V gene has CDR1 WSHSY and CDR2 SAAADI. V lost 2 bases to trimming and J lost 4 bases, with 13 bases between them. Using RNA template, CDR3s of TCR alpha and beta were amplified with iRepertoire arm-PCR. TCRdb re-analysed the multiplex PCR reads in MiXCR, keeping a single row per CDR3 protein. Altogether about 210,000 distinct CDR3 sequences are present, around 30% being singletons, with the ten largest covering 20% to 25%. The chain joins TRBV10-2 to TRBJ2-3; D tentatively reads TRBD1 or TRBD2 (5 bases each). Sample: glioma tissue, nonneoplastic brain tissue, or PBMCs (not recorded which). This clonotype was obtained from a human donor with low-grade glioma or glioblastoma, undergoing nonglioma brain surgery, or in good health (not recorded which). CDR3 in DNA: TGCGCCAGCAGTGAGGCGGGTCAGGGCGCAGATACGCAGTATTTT. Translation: CASSEAGQGADTQYF.